A single sample is the source of the 15 T cell receptor beta chains below, sequenced in a study of blood T cell repertoires in COVID-19. Generated by immunoSEQ multiplex PCR, the TCRdb table keeps only in-frame clones and is missing some. The sample shows 75,000 to 100,000 clones, roughly 85% of them seen only once. The source material was peripheral blood. All receptors derive from a human donor in a cohort sampled during active COVID-19.

The chain uses TRBV7-8 and TRBJ2-5, with TRBD1 as a possible D gene (6 bases). The CDR3 consists of 13 residues. V was shortened by 5 bases and J by 2 bases, with 9 bases between the two germline ends. Germline V CDR1 and CDR2: SGHVS, FQNEAQ. This CDR3 reads CASSGRGQETQYF. CDR3 DNA sequence: TGTGCCAGCAGCGGCAGGGGACAAGAGACCCAGTACTTC.

The chain carries TRBV21-1 and TRBJ2-7; the D call of TRBD1 is as the table states it, not checked on the DNA. TRBV21-1 is reported as a pseudogene. CDR3 length: 15 residues. The CDR3 region has the DNA TGTGCCAGCAGCAAAGGGGACAGAGATTCGGGCGAGCAGTACTTC. Protein: CASSKGDRDSGEQYF.

This clone was observed a few times. The chain recombines TRBV2 with TRBJ2-7; 9 positions match TRBD1. The germline V gene encodes CDR1 SNHLY and CDR2 FYNNEI. The CDR3 length is 14 residues. The junction had 3 bases not matched to a gene; V was cut back by 3 bases and J by 3 bases. The CDR3 loop reads CASSDPGQGYEQYF. CDR3 nucleotides: TGTGCCAGCAGTGATCCGGGACAGGGCTACGAGCAGTACTTC.

The chain uses TRBV29-1 and TRBJ1-2; the match to TRBD1 covers 8 bases. V was clipped by 6 bases and J by 4 bases; unmatched bases: 4. Germline V lookup: CDR1 SQVTM, CDR2 ANQGSEA. CDR3 length: 12 amino acids. The CDR3 DNA follows: TGCAGCGTGCAGGGGGCTGGCTATGGCTACACCTTC. Its translation is CSVQGAGYGYTF.

This clone turned up a few times. The V and J genes are TRBV3-1 (or the pseudogene TRBV3-2) and TRBJ1-1; 7 bases line up with TRBD1. This CDR3 has 11 residues. The germline V gene has CDR1 LGHDT and CDR2 YNNKEL (reference sequence). V shed 5 bases and J 8 bases; nucleotides not matched to a gene: 2. CDR3: CASSSQGEAFF. CDR3 coding DNA: TGTGCCAGCAGCTCACAGGGGGAAGCTTTCTTT.

The CDR3 DNA sequence: TGTGCCAGCAGCTCCCGTCCAGACGGGGTCACTGAAGCTTTCTTT. Protein product: CASSSRPDGVTEAFF. The chain joins TRBV3-1 (or the pseudogene TRBV3-2) to TRBJ1-1; D is unclear. Germline V gene data show CDR1 as LGHDT and CDR2 as YNNKEL (reference sequence). Between the trimmed V and J ends, which lost 5 bases and 4 bases, there was a span of 17 bases. CDR3 length: 15 residues.

This clone showed up just a few times. This chain uses TRBV27 with TRBJ1-4; TRBD1 agrees at 9 bases. Looked up from germline, CDR1 is MNHEY and CDR2 is SMNVEV (reference sequence). The V segment lost 8 bases and the J segment 0 bases; nucleotides outside the gene matches: 10. The CDR3 totals 17 residues. The CDR3 loop is CASSSGTGRSTNEKLFF. CDR3 bases: TGTGCCAGCTCGAGCGGGACAGGGAGATCAACTAATGAAAAACTGTTTTTT.

The chain uses TRBV2 and TRBJ1-2; no clear D gene. Germline V gene data show CDR1 as SNHLY and CDR2 as FYNNEI. This CDR3 comprises 13 residues. Trimming shortened V by 3 bases and J by 5 bases, and 10 bases separated the two germline ends. The CDR3 DNA follows: TGTGCCAGCAGTGATACATCCGGGTATGGCTACACCTTC. Translation gives CASSDTSGYGYTF.

The rearrangement joins TRBV4-2 to TRBJ1-2; a weak D match, TRBD1 (5 bases). Trimming took off 0 bases at V and 7 bases at J, with 15 bases between the two ends. The CDR3 loop spans 15 amino acids. Germline V gene data show CDR1 as LGHNA and CDR2 as YNFKEQ. CDR3 in amino acids: CASSQDLTVSAGYTF. CDR3 DNA sequence: TGTGCCAGCAGCCAAGACCTGACAGTGTCGGCTGGCTACACCTTC.

There are a few counts of this clone. This chain connects TRBV4-1 to TRBJ1-5; a weak D match, TRBD1 (5 bases). Germline V gene data show CDR1 as MGHRA and CDR2 as YSYEKL. This CDR3 region has 15 residues. V was shortened by 0 bases and J by 6 bases, with 12 bases between the two germline ends. DNA for the CDR3: TGCGCCAGCAGCCAAGATGGCCAGGGCGGTCAGCCCCAGCATTTT. Translating it yields CASSQDGQGGQPQHF.

This clone was detected a few times. The chain uses TRBV19 and TRBJ2-2; possible D gene TRBD1, 6 bases. The V gene lost 2 bases and the J gene lost 7 bases, with 14 bases spanning the gap. CDR3 size: 15 residues. Germline V gene lookup returns CDR1 LNHDA and CDR2 SQIVND (reference sequence). The CDR3 sequence: CASSILYRVGGELFF. The CDR3 DNA reads as TGTGCCAGTAGTATACTCTACAGGGTTGGCGGGGAGCTGTTTTTT.

The J gene is TRBJ2-7, the V gene TRBV19; TRBD2 aligns across 13 bases. The CDR3 runs 18 residues. V trimming: 6 bases; J trimming: 7 bases; junction bases outside the gene matches: 18. Per the germline V gene, CDR1 is LNHDA and CDR2 is SQIVND (reference sequence). In nucleotides, the CDR3 is TGTGCCAGTAGAGCCTCCGGGACTAGCGGGGCGAGATTTCGGGAGCAGTACTTC. It codes for CASRASGTSGARFREQYF.

The rearrangement joins TRBV21-1 to TRBJ1-1; the table gives TRBD1 as D, unverified against the DNA. TRBV21-1 is an annotated pseudogene. This CDR3 spans 17 amino acids. The CDR3 spells CASSKGAGVRMNTEAFF. The CDR3 DNA is TGTGCCAGCAGCAAAGGGGCAGGGGTTAGGATGAACACTGAAGCTTTCTTT.

This chain connects TRBV5-1 to TRBJ1-1; tentative D call: TRBD1 (5 bases). Germline CDR1 is SGHRS and CDR2 is YFSETQ. V was clipped by 3 bases and J by 1 base, with 7 bases between them. The CDR3 is 13 amino acids. The CDR3 coding sequence is TGCGCCAGCAGCTCCACAGGGAACACTGAAGCTTTCTTT. Translating gives CASSSTGNTEAFF.

This rearrangement joins TRBV7-2 to TRBJ1-1; possible D gene TRBD1, 6 bases. The CDR3 spans 13 residues. Trimming took 7 bases from V and 7 from J, leaving 16 bases between them. Germline V gene sequence: CDR1 SGHTA, CDR2 FQGNSA. The CDR3 loop reads CASKLPGGREAFF. The CDR3 DNA reads as TGTGCCAGCAAGTTGCCGGGGGGCCGTGAAGCTTTCTTT.